One sample yielded the 18 T cell receptor beta chains listed below, sequenced in a study of T cell responses to AZD1222 COVID-19 vaccine. TCRdb's copy holds only in-frame clones and misses some; the assay was immunoSEQ multiplex PCR. This table has about 150,000 clones, roughly nine tenths appearing once. Sequencing used peripheral blood, obtained on day 0 of MenACWY control vaccination. These receptors all come from an adult in good health.

The rearrangement joins TRBV7-8 to TRBJ1-2; D remains unclear. The germline V gene encodes CDR1 SGHVS and CDR2 FQNEAQ. The CDR3 totals 15 residues. Between the trimmed V and J ends, which lost 4 bases and 0 bases, there was a span of 12 bases. CDR3 amino acids: CASSSRIGANYGYTF. DNA of the CDR3: TGTGCCAGCAGCTCCCGGATCGGGGCTAACTATGGCTACACCTTC.

V is TRBV7-2 and J is TRBJ2-1; 8 bases line up with TRBD1. Unmatched junction bases numbered 17, after V lost 4 bases and J lost 12 bases. This CDR3 comprises 16 residues. Germline V gene sequence: CDR1 SGHTA, CDR2 FQGNSA. The CDR3 sequence is CASSSPQGAVFSGQFF. CDR3 in DNA: TGTGCCAGCAGCTCCCCCCAGGGGGCTGTTTTTTCGGGGCAGTTCTTC.

V and J are TRBV6-1 and TRBJ2-7; 7 bases match TRBD2. Germline assignment: CDR1 MNHNS and CDR2 SASEGT. Trimming cost V 3 bases and J 0 bases; bases outside gene matches: 5. This CDR3 spans 15 amino acids. The CDR3 sequence is CASSDPGGSSYEQYF. CDR3 DNA: TGTGCCAGCAGTGACCCGGGCGGGAGCTCCTACGAGCAGTACTTC.

This rearrangement joins TRBV2 to TRBJ2-3; D unresolved. CDR3 length: 14 amino acids. Trimming removed 10 bases from V and 0 bases from J, with 14 bases in between. The germline V gene has CDR1 SNHLY and CDR2 FYNNEI. The CDR3 sequence: CATLRYQSTDTQYF. In nucleotides, the CDR3 is TGTGCCACCCTGCGCTACCAGAGCACAGATACGCAGTATTTT.

The chain recombines TRBV6-5 with TRBJ1-3; possible D gene TRBD1, 5 bases. V lost 2 bases and J 8 bases, leaving 13 bases between the germline ends. CDR3 length: 14 residues. CDR1 is MNHEY, CDR2 SVGAGI, per germline. The CDR3 spells CASSYGGPRDTIYF. In nucleotides, the CDR3 is TGTGCCAGCAGTTACGGGGGTCCTCGGGACACCATATATTTT.

This chain connects TRBV6-6 to TRBJ2-7; tentatively, D is TRBD1 (5 bases). The V end lost 7 bases, the J end lost 0 bases, and 7 bases lay between the germline ends. Germline CDR1 and CDR2: MNHNY and SVGAGI (reference sequence). This CDR3 spans 12 amino acids. For the CDR3, the DNA is TGTGCCAGCAAGGGGAACTCCTACGAGCAGTACTTC. Translated: CASKGNSYEQYF.

The chain links TRBV15 to TRBJ1-1, with D possibly TRBD1 on 5 matching bases. V dropped 1 base and J dropped 5 bases, with 8 bases sitting between them. This CDR3 spans 13 amino acids. In germline, CDR1 is LNHNV, CDR2 YYDKDF (reference sequence). CDR3 residues: CATSRVGETEAFF. The CDR3 DNA sequence: TGTGCCACCAGCAGAGTAGGGGAAACTGAAGCTTTCTTT.

V gene TRBV28 combines with J gene TRBJ1-2; weak D call: TRBD1 (5 bases). In germline, CDR1 is MDHEN, CDR2 SYDVKM. This CDR3 spans 14 amino acids. Trimming took 9 bases from V and 8 from J, leaving 22 bases between them. CDR3 coding DNA: TGTGCCAGTCTAGGTCCGACAGAAGGCAAGGGCTACACCTTC. Its translation: CASLGPTEGKGYTF.

The chain couples TRBV7-8 to TRBJ1-1; D uncertain. Deletions cut 6 bases from V and 5 bases from J, with 13 bases between. Looked up from germline, CDR1 is SGHVS and CDR2 is FQNEAQ. The CDR3 runs to 13 residues. CDR3 sequence (DNA): TGTGCCAGCAGTTATCGTGCGGTAACTGAAGCTTTCTTT. Its protein is CASSYRAVTEAFF.

J is TRBJ1-2 and V is TRBV19, with a tentative D call TRBD1 (6 bases). The germline gives CDR1 LNHDA, CDR2 SQIVND (reference sequence). This CDR3 is built from 15 residues. The germline V and J ends were trimmed by 3 bases and 2 bases, with 13 bases remaining between them. This CDR3 is CASSIGGRENYGYTF. CDR3 bases: TGTGCCAGTAGTATCGGGGGGCGGGAAAACTATGGCTACACCTTC.

The chain joins TRBV28 to TRBJ2-7, with D uncertain. Germline V lookup: CDR1 MDHEN, CDR2 SYDVKM. With 2 bases removed from V and 2 bases from J, the gap between germline ends came to 10 bases. The CDR3 extends over 14 amino acids. DNA of the CDR3: TGTGCCAGCAGTTTACACCCACCTCCCTACGAGCAGTACTTC. Its protein product is CASSLHPPPYEQYF.

This chain links TRBV27 with TRBJ1-4, with TRBD1 matching over 9 bases. Per germline, CDR1 MNHEY and CDR2 SMNVEV (reference sequence). There are 14 residues in the CDR3. J lost 8 bases, V lost 6 bases, and 7 bases had no gene match. The CDR3 region has the DNA TGTGCCAGCAGCCCCCCCGACAGGGGGGAAAAACTGTTTTTT. Translated: CASSPPDRGEKLFF.

The CDR3 sequence: CASSSGLAGYEQYF. For the CDR3, the DNA is TGTGCCAGCAGCTCCGGACTAGCGGGATACGAGCAGTACTTC. The chain has TRBV11-2 and TRBJ2-7; 12 bases fit TRBD2. Germline V gene data show CDR1 as SGHAT and CDR2 as FQNNGV. The CDR3 sequence is 14 residues long. Germline trimming cut 4 bases from V and 4 bases from J; bases unmatched to any gene: 2.

V and J are TRBV20-1 and TRBJ2-7; no definite D call. This CDR3 contains 11 residues. V dropped 2 bases and J dropped 7 bases, with 9 bases sitting between them. The germline CDR1 and CDR2 sequences are DFQATT and SNEGSKA (reference sequence). The CDR3 spells CSARRTGEQYV. The CDR3 DNA sequence: TGCAGTGCTAGAAGGACCGGGGAGCAGTACGTC.

In this sample, this clone turned up once. V usage is TRBV5-1 and J usage is TRBJ1-6; TRBD1 aligns across 8 bases. V shed 4 bases, J shed 7 bases, and the junction held 7 bases outside the gene matches. This CDR3 has 15 amino acids. Germline loops: CDR1 SGHRS, CDR2 YFSETQ. CDR3 residues: CASSVQGASNSPLHF. The CDR3 region has the DNA TGCGCCAGCAGCGTTCAGGGGGCAAGCAATTCACCCCTCCACTTT.

V gene TRBV27 combines with J gene TRBJ2-2, with 12 bases fitting TRBD1. Germline V gene data show CDR1 as MNHEY and CDR2 as SMNVEV (reference sequence). Unmatched junction bases numbered 7, after V lost 5 bases and J lost 6 bases. The CDR3 is made up of 16 amino acids. The CDR3, as DNA: TGTGCCAGCAGTCCGGGACAGGGGGCGGGGGCCGGGGAGCTGTTTTTT. Translation gives CASSPGQGAGAGELFF.

A remark on this clone: An end of the junction differs from the germline gene, which may be a read error. The CDR3 nucleotides are TGTGCCAGCAGGGAAGACAGGGGGCGCTTGGAAAAACTGTTTTTT. It is translated as CASREDRGRLEKLFF. V and J are TRBV6-1 and TRBJ1-4, with TRBD1 identical over 10 bases. The CDR3 contains 15 residues. Germline V gene sequence: CDR1 MNHNS, CDR2 SASEGT.

This chain connects TRBV5-6 to TRBJ1-1; D gene unclear. Germline values: CDR1 SGHDT, CDR2 YYEEEE. V was shortened by 0 bases and J by 7 bases, with 4 bases between the two germline ends. This CDR3 spans 11 amino acids. The chain's CDR3 is CASSLDSEAFF. As DNA, the CDR3 is TGTGCCAGCAGCTTGGACAGTGAAGCTTTCTTT.